Shown below are 21 T cell receptor beta chains from a single sample sequenced in a study of Ad26.COV2.S vaccination and SARS-CoV-2 variants. This sample's treatment: roughly 18 received Ad26.COV2.S at low or high dose, single or two shots; 5 received placebo; per-sample allocation not given. Specimen acquisition occurred on day 63 following the initial vaccine or placebo injection. The method was immunoSEQ multiplex PCR; TCRdb's version includes in-frame clones alone and lacks a portion of them. The sample lists around 350,000 clones, about 85% seen once, with roughly 3.5% in the top ten. The sample here was peripheral blood, taken in a trial of Ad26.COV2.S vaccine versus placebo. These receptor sequences come from a person aged 18-65 years who received the Ad26.COV2.S COVID-19 vaccine or a placebo.

This clone was picked up one time. The V call is TRBV4-1, the J call TRBJ1-5, with D perhaps matching TRBD1 (5 bases). Trimming pared 4 bases from V and 0 bases from J, leaving 13 bases between. This CDR3 is built from 16 residues. The V gene's germline CDR1 is MGHRA and CDR2 YSYEKL. The CDR3 DNA sequence: TGCGCCAGCAGCCTCGGGACGGTATATAGCAATCAGCCCCAGCATTTT. Translation gives CASSLGTVYSNQPQHF.

The chain carries TRBV20-1 and TRBJ2-1; 7 nucleotides match TRBD2. CDR3 length equals 11 residues. Germline CDR1 reads DFQATT; CDR2 reads SNEGSKA (reference sequence). CDR3 loop: CSALVEGREFF. The CDR3 DNA is TGCAGCGCCCTAGTGGAAGGGAGGGAGTTCTTC.

The V call is TRBV3-1 (or the pseudogene TRBV3-2), the J call TRBJ2-3; no definite D call. The V end was cut by 1 base, the J end by 0 bases, with 5 bases between. Germline V CDR1 and CDR2: LGHDT, YNNKEL (reference sequence). This CDR3 is built from 14 residues. The DNA for the CDR3 is TGTGCCAGCAGCCAAGGTAGGAGCACAGATACGCAGTATTTT. This encodes CASSQGRSTDTQYF.

The chain uses TRBV6-5 and TRBJ2-7, with TRBD2 as a possible D gene (6 bases). V was pared by 6 bases and J by 0 bases, with 9 bases between. The CDR3 sequence is 13 residues long. Germline CDR1 MNHEY, CDR2 SVGAGI. CDR3 sequence reads: CASRSRGSYEQYF. As DNA, the CDR3 is TGTGCCAGCAGGTCGCGGGGCTCCTACGAGCAGTACTTC.

The rearrangement uses TRBV7-9 and TRBJ1-5; TRBD1 aligns across 8 bases. The junction had 5 bases not matched to a gene; V was cut back by 3 bases and J by 4 bases. There are 15 residues in the CDR3. Germline V gene data show CDR1 as SEHNR and CDR2 as FQNEAQ (reference sequence). The CDR3: CASSLGQVGNQPQHF. The CDR3 coding sequence is TGTGCCAGCAGCTTGGGACAGGTGGGGAATCAGCCCCAGCATTTT.

The chain uses TRBV18 and TRBJ1-1; 8 nucleotides align to TRBD1. Germline CDR1 KGHSH, CDR2 LQKENI. With 6 bases clipped from V and 3 bases from J, the junction kept 12 bases outside the gene matches. CDR3 size: 16 residues. In DNA form, the CDR3 reads TGTGCCAGCTCTCGTCTGACAGGGGCATTCGACACTGAAGCTTTCTTT. Amino acid sequence: CASSRLTGAFDTEAFF.

This chain joins TRBV7-9 and TRBJ1-4; TRBD1 might be the D (6 bases). Trimming cost V 4 bases and J 8 bases, with 14 bases left between them. CDR3 length: 14 residues. The germline V gene has CDR1 SEHNR and CDR2 FQNEAQ (reference sequence). CDR3: CASSWGGLGEKLFF. The CDR3 DNA reads TGTGCCAGCAGCTGGGGGGGCTTAGGAGAAAAACTGTTTTTT. The complete variable domain, with remaining parts taken from reference TRBV7-9 and TRBJ1-4, reads DTGVSQNPRHKITKRGQNVTFRCDPISEHNRLYWYRQTLGQGPEFLTYFQNEAQLEKSRLLSDRFSAERPKGSFSTLEIQRTEQGDSAMYLCASSWGGLGEKLFFGSGTQLSVL.

The genes are TRBV19 and TRBJ2-3; 15 nucleotides match TRBD2. This CDR3 is built from 16 residues. CDR1 is LNHDA and CDR2 is SQIVND in the germline V gene (reference sequence). V was pared by 6 bases and J by 7 bases, with 8 bases of the junction left unmatched. Here the CDR3 DNA reads TGTGCCAGTAGCCATCGGACTAGCGGGGGGGTTAATACGCAGTATTTT. Translated: CASSHRTSGGVNTQYF.

The rearrangement uses TRBV10-1 and TRBJ2-2; D is uncertain. The CDR3 is 13 residues long. Trimming removed 5 bases at V and 1 base at J, with 5 bases between. Germline-derived CDR1 and CDR2 are WNHNN and SYGVQD (reference sequence). The DNA of the CDR3 is TGCGCCAGCAGTTTCCAGAACACCGGGGAGCTGTTTTTT. This translates into CASSFQNTGELFF.

The rearrangement uses TRBV7-2 and TRBJ1-3, with D possibly TRBD1 on 6 matching bases. The CDR3 length is 16 residues. Germline CDR1 reads SGHTA; CDR2 reads FQGNSA. Trimming took 2 bases from V and 0 from J, leaving 11 bases between them. The CDR3: CASSLTGSNSGNTIYF. CDR3 coding DNA: TGTGCCAGCAGCTTAACAGGGTCAAACTCTGGAAACACCATATATTTT.

The chain recombines TRBV7-8 with TRBJ2-5, with D perhaps given as TRBD1 or TRBD2 (5 bases each). The CDR3 runs to 15 residues. Germline V gives CDR1 SGHVS, CDR2 FQNEAQ. The V end was cut by 3 bases, the J end by 1 base, with 12 bases between. Here the CDR3 DNA reads TGTGCCAGCAGCTTCAGCACGGGGCCCCAAGAGACCCAGTACTTC. Residues: CASSFSTGPQETQYF.

The rearrangement uses TRBV6-5 and TRBJ2-2; 8 nucleotides match TRBD2. Germline lookup yields CDR1 MNHEY and CDR2 SVGAGI. J lost 6 bases, V lost 6 bases, and 6 bases had no gene match. This CDR3 comprises 14 residues. CDR3 nucleotide sequence: TGTGCCAGCAGGAGCGGGAGTGCAGCCGGGGAGCTGTTTTTT. As protein: CASRSGSAAGELFF.

This sequence joins TRBV18 and TRBJ2-5; 10 bases agree with TRBD2. The germline gives CDR1 KGHSH, CDR2 LQKENI. V was clipped by 6 bases and J by 2 bases; unmatched bases: 9. This CDR3 region has 16 residues. Written as DNA, the CDR3 is TGTGCCAGCTCCCGGGAGGCTAGCGGGGGACAAGAGACCCAGTACTTC. Its translation is CASSREASGGQETQYF.

This clone was counted a single time. Other DNA sequences of this sample code for an identical CDR3. The V call is TRBV19, the J call TRBJ2-7; the D call may be TRBD1 or TRBD2 (5 bases each). This CDR3 is 14 amino acids long. V lost 3 bases, J lost 2 bases, and 11 bases lay in between. Germline V gives CDR1 LNHDA, CDR2 SQIVND (reference sequence). Here the CDR3 reads CASSIGQGAYEQYF. The CDR3, as DNA: TGTGCCAGTAGTATTGGGCAGGGAGCCTACGAGCAGTACTTC.

The gene calls are TRBV5-3 and TRBJ2-7, with 12 bases identical to TRBD1. TRBV5-3 is given ORF status, its function remaining uncertain. The V gene end was trimmed by 3 bases and the J gene end by 5 bases; junction bases not matched to a gene: 6. This CDR3 is built from 15 residues. CDR3 bases: TGTGCCAGAAGCTGGCCGGGACAGGGGGCAGACGAGCAGTACTTC. Its protein is CARSWPGQGADEQYF.

The chain employs TRBV6-1 and TRBJ1-5, with a weak D call TRBD1 (6 bases). Trimming removed 0 bases at V and 0 bases at J, with 18 bases between. Germline CDR1 is MNHNS and CDR2 is SASEGT. CDR3 size: 19 residues. The CDR3 reads CASSEADHGTLNSNQPQHF. CDR3 DNA: TGTGCCAGCAGTGAAGCCGATCACGGGACATTAAATAGCAATCAGCCCCAGCATTTT.

V usage is TRBV19 and J usage is TRBJ1-5, with unresolved D. Germline values: CDR1 LNHDA, CDR2 SQIVND (reference sequence). The CDR3 has 16 amino acids. V shed 3 bases and J shed 0 bases, with 12 bases lying between them. CDR3 sequence: CASSMSGSHSNQPQHF. The CDR3 nucleotides read TGTGCCAGTAGTATGTCGGGAAGCCATAGCAATCAGCCCCAGCATTTT.

The chain joins TRBV6-5 to TRBJ2-7; 8 nucleotides align to TRBD2. The trim removed 2 bases at V and 5 bases at J, leaving 5 bases unmatched. This CDR3 comprises 14 residues. Per germline, CDR1 MNHEY and CDR2 SVGAGI. CDR3 DNA sequence: TGTGCCAGCAGTTACGACGGGAGGGTAAACGAGCAGTACTTC. It yields the protein CASSYDGRVNEQYF.

This chain connects TRBV7-8 to TRBJ2-3, with TRBD2 identical over 7 bases. V lost 4 bases to trimming and J lost 5 bases; unmatched junction nucleotides: 21. Germline assignment: CDR1 SGHVS and CDR2 FQNEAQ. This CDR3 comprises 19 residues. CDR3 protein: CASSSNAGGLAGVIDTQYF. As DNA, the CDR3 is TGTGCCAGCAGCTCTAACGCCGGTGGGTTGGCGGGAGTTATAGATACGCAGTATTTT. The variable domain in full, with the rest retrieved from reference TRBV7-8 and TRBJ2-3, is GAGVSQSPRYKVAKRGQDVALRCDPISGHVSLFWYQQALGQGPEFLTYFQNEAQLDKSGLPSDRFFAERPEGSVSTLKIQRTQQEDSAVYLCASSSNAGGLAGVIDTQYFGPGTRLTVL.

The V gene is TRBV5-1, the J gene TRBJ2-1; 7 nucleotides agree with TRBD2. Germline CDR1 and CDR2: SGHRS and YFSETQ. V shed 4 bases and J 0 bases; nucleotides not matched to a gene: 7. This CDR3 contains 16 residues. The CDR3, as DNA: TGCGCCAGCAGCCCCCGAGCGGGGACCTCCTACAATGAGCAGTTCTTC. This sequence encodes CASSPRAGTSYNEQFF.

The chain is built from TRBV29-1 and TRBJ2-4, with no clear D. The germline CDR1 and CDR2 sequences are SQVTM and ANQGSEA. The CDR3 sequence is 12 residues long. V shed 3 bases and J shed 1 base, with 4 bases lying between them. CDR3 residues: CSVEWAKNIQYF. CDR3 in DNA: TGCAGCGTTGAGTGGGCCAAAAACATTCAGTACTTC.